The rows below give T cell receptor beta chains drawn from one sample of a study of cytomegalovirus exposure and HLA in healthy donors. Produced via immunoSEQ multiplex PCR; TCRdb's table is partial and in-frame only. The sample has 250,000 to 350,000 clones, 80% to 90% seen once. Sequenced sample: PBMCs. Every receptor here comes from a man between 35 and 55 years old in good health and CMV-seropositive. The CDR3 runs from the conserved cysteine through the conserved F or W. D genes are given only for firm matches. Rows may omit the clone size; those that give it use once, few, many or a size class.

J gene	V gene	clone size	D gene	CDR3 protein	CDR3 DNA
TRBJ2-2	TRBV9	-	TRBD1	CASSVWTGGRTGELFF	TGTGCCAGCAGCGTCTGGACAGGGGGCAGAACCGGGGAGCTGTTTTTT
TRBJ2-7	TRBV2	-	-	CASSFDRLPTYEQYF	TGTGCCAGCAGCTTCGACAGGTTACCCACCTACGAGCAGTACTTC
TRBJ2-1	TRBV28	-	-	CASTQARYNEQFF	TGTGCCAGCACCCAGGCCCGTTACAATGAGCAGTTCTTC
TRBJ2-7	TRBV5-1	-	TRBD2	CASSLAAGVGHEQYF	TGCGCCAGCAGCTTGGCGGCGGGAGTAGGCCACGAGCAGTACTTC
TRBJ2-2	TRBV4-2	once	TRBD2	CASSLGLAGGSGGELFF	TGTGCCAGCAGCCTCGGACTAGCGGGAGGATCCGGCGGGGAGCTGTTTTTT
TRBJ2-2	TRBV5-1	few	TRBD1	CASSFDWTGATGELFF	TGCGCCAGCAGCTTTGATTGGACAGGGGCCACCGGGGAGCTGTTTTTT
TRBJ1-2	TRBV5-4	-	-	CASSFRTMGTNYGYTF	TGTGCCAGCAGCTTTCGGACTATGGGTACTAACTATGGCTACACCTTC
TRBJ2-3	TRBV2	-	TRBD2	CASSGGLSTDTQYF	TGTGCCAGCAGTGGGGGACTAAGCACAGATACGCAGTATTTT
TRBJ2-3	TRBV29-1	-	TRBD2	CSVEDRSGGPDTQYF	TGCAGCGTTGAAGATCGAAGCGGGGGCCCAGATACGCAGTATTTT
TRBJ1-1	TRBV6-6	-	-	CASSYGGMNTEAFF	TGTGCCAGCAGTTACGGAGGAATGAACACTGAAGCTTTCTTT
TRBJ2-7	TRBV27	-	-	CASSLSSGLSYEQYF	TGTGCCAGCAGTTTATCGTCCGGACTTTCCTACGAGCAGTACTTC
TRBJ1-3	TRBV28	-	-	CASSKRAGNTIYF	TGTGCCAGCAGTAAGAGGGCTGGAAACACCATATATTTT
TRBJ1-4	TRBV4-1	-	-	CASSQEGRVNEKLFF	TGCGCCAGCAGCCAAGAAGGCAGGGTTAATGAAAAACTGTTTTTT
TRBJ1-4	TRBV7-8	-	-	CASSPNRPTNEKLFF	TGTGCCAGCAGCCCCAACAGGCCAACTAATGAAAAACTGTTTTTT
TRBJ2-7	TRBV5-1	-	-	CASSFGPGTDEQYF	TGCGCCAGCAGCTTTGGCCCGGGAACCGACGAGCAGTACTTC
TRBJ2-4	TRBV29-1	-	TRBD1	CSGDRVNF	TGCAGCGGGGACAGGGTAAACTTC
TRBJ1-1	TRBV7-8	-	-	CASSGDRWVTEAFF	TGTGCCAGCAGCGGCGACAGGTGGGTCACTGAAGCTTTCTTT
TRBJ1-2	TRBV2	-	-	CASTEPGNIYGYTF	TGTGCCAGCACTGAACCCGGGAACATCTATGGCTACACCTTC
TRBJ2-1	TRBV10-3	-	TRBD1	CAISESLARQGSNEQFF	TGTGCCATCAGTGAGTCGTTAGCCCGACAGGGCAGCAATGAGCAGTTCTTC
TRBJ2-3	TRBV28	-	TRBD2	CASSLVGLAEASDTQYF	TGTGCCAGCAGTTTGGTGGGACTAGCGGAGGCTTCAGATACGCAGTATTTT
TRBJ2-7	TRBV15	-	TRBD2	CATSRETSSGSSYEQYF	TGTGCCACCAGCAGAGAGACCTCTAGCGGGAGTTCCTACGAGCAGTACTTC
TRBJ1-5	TRBV27	-	-	CASSFLGLREPQHF	TGTGCCAGCAGTTTCCTGGGGCTACGCGAGCCCCAGCATTTT
TRBJ2-7	TRBV19	-	TRBD1	CASSTRTGRSYEQYF	TGTGCCAGTAGTACCCGGACAGGGCGCAGCTACGAGCAGTACTTC
TRBJ1-1	TRBV7-9	-	-	CASSLEQVTEAFF	TGTGCCAGCAGCTTAGAACAGGTCACTGAAGCTTTCTTT
TRBJ1-5	TRBV2	-	-	CASSEMGAYQPQHF	TGTGCCAGCAGTGAAATGGGGGCCTATCAGCCCCAGCATTTT